This note documents a single T cell receptor beta chain sequence. This sample was included in a study of blood T cell repertoires in COVID-19. Germline values: CDR1 LNHDA, CDR2 SQIVND (reference sequence). The V segment lost 5 bases and the J segment 7 bases; nucleotides outside the gene matches: 8. CDR3 length: 15 amino acids. Generated by immunoSEQ multiplex PCR, the TCRdb table keeps only in-frame clones and is missing some. The table records tens of thousands of clones, approximately 87% of them present only once. Sequencing was performed on peripheral blood. The TCR originated in a man aged 35 to 55 with COVID-19, enrolled during active disease. This sequence joins TRBV19 and TRBJ2-1; 10 nucleotides align to TRBD2. The CDR3 reads CASSPIAGGGNEQFF. In DNA form, the CDR3 reads TGTGCCAGTAGTCCTATAGCGGGAGGAGGGAATGAGCAGTTCTTC. The full variable domain, rest sourced from reference TRBV19 and TRBJ2-1, is DGGITQSPKYLFRKEGQNVTLSCEQNLNHDAMYWYRQDPGQGLRLIYYSQIVNDFQKGDIAEGYSVSREKKESFPLTVTSAQKNPTAFYLCASSPIAGGGNEQFFGPGTRLTVL.